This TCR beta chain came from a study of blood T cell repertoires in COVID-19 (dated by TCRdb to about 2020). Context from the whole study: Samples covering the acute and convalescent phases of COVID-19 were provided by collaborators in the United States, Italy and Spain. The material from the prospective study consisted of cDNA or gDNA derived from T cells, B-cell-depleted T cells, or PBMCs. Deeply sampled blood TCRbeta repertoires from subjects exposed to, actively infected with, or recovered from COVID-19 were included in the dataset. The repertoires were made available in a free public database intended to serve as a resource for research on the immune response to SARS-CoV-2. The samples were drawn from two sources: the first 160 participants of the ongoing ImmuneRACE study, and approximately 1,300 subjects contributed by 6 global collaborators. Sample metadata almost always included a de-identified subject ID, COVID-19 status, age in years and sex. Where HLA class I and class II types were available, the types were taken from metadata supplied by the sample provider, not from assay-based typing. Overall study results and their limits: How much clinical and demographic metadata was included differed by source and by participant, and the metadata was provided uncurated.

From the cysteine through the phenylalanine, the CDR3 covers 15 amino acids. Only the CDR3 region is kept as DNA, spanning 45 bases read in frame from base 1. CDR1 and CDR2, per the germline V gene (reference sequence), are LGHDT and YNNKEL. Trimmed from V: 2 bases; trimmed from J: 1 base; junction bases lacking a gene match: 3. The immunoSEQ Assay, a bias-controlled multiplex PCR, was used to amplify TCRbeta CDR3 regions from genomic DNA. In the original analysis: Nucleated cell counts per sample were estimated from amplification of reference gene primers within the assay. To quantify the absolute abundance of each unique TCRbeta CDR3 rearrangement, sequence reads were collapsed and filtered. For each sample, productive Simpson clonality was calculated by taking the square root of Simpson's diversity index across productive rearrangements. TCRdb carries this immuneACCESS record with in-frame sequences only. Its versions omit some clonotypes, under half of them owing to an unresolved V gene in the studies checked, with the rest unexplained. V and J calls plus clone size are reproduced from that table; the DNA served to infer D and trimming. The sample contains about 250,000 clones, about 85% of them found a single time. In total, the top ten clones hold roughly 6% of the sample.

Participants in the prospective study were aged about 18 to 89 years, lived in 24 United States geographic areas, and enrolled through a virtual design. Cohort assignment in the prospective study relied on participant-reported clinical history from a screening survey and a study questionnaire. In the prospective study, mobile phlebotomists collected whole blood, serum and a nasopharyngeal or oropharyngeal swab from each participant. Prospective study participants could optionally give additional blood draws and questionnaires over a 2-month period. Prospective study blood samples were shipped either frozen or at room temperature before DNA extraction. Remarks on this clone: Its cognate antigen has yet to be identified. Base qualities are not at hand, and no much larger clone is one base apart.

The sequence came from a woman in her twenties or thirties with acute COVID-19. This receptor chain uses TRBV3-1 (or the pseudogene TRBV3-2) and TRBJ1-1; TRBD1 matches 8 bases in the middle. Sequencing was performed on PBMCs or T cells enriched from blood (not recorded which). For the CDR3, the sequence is CASSQQGAGNTEAFF. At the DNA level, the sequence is TGTGCCAGCAGCCAACAGGGGGCTGGGAACACTGAAGCTTTCTTT.